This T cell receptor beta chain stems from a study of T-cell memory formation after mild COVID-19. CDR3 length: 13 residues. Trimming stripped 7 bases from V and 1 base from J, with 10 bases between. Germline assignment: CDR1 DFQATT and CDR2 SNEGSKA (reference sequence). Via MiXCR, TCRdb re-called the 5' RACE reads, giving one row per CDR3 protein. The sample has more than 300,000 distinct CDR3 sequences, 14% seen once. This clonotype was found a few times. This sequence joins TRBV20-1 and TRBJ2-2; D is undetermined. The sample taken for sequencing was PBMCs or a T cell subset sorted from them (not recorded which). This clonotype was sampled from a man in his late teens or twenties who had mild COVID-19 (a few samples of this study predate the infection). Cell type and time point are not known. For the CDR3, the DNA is TGCAGTGTCCCAACCTTGAACACCGGGGAGCTGTTTTTT. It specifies CSVPTLNTGELFF.